This TCR beta chain comes out of a study of patients and donors after allogeneic stem cell transplantation. TCRdb reprocessed the RT-PCR reads via MiXCR and lists one record per CDR3 protein. This sample has about 87,000 distinct CDR3 sequences; around 5% occur once, and the top ten carry 2% to 3%. This clonotype was detected a few times. Trimming took off 5 bases at V and 8 bases at J, with 18 bases between the two ends. CDR1 MNHNS and CDR2 SASEGT come from the germline V gene. The CDR3 length is 14 residues. The TCR sequence derives from a human donor who was either an allogeneic HSCT recipient or a stem cell or donor lymphocyte infusion donor (not recorded which). It is not recorded whose cells these are; they may come from a transplant donor. J is TRBJ1-2 and V is TRBV6-1; unclear D gene. Material: blood, either unsorted or a sorted T cell fraction (not recorded which). CDR3 bases: TGTGCCAGCAGTCCCGGGCTCTCACCCGGGGGCTACACCTTC. This gives the protein CASSPGLSPGGYTF.